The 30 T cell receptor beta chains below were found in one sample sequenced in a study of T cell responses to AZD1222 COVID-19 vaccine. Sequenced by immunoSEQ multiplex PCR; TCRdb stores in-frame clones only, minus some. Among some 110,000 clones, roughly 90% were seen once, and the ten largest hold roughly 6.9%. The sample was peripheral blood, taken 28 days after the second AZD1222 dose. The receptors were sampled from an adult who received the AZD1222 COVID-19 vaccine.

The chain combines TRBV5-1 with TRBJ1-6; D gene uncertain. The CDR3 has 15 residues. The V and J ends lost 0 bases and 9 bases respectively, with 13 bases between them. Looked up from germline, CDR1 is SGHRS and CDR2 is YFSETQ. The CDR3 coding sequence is TGCGCCAGCAGCTTGGAGGGAGGAAGGTCTTCACCCCTCCACTTT. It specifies CASSLEGGRSSPLHF.

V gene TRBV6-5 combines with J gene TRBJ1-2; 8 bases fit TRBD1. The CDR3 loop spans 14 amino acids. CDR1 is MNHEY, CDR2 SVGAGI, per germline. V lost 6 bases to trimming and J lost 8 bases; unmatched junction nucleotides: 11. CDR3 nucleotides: TGTGCCAGCAGCCCGACAGGGGCGGTTCGGGGCTACACCTTC. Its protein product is CASSPTGAVRGYTF.

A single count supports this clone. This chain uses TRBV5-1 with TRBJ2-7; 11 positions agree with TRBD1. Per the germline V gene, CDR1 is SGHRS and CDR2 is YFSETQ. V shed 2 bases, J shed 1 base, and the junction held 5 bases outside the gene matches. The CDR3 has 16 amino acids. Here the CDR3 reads CASSFDGTGGSYEQYF. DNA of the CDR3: TGCGCCAGCAGCTTTGATGGGACAGGGGGTTCCTACGAGCAGTACTTC.

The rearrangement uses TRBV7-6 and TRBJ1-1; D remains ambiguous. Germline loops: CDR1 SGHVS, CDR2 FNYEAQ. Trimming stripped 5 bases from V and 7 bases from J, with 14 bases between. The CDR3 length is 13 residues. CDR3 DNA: TGTGCCAGCAGCGCCGGGCTTCGTGATGAAGCTTTCTTT. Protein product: CASSAGLRDEAFF.

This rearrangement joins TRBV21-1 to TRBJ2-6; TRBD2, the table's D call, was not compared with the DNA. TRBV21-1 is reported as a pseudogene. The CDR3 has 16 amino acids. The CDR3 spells CASSKEESSGANVLTF. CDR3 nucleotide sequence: TGTGCCAGCAGCAAAGAAGAGAGCTCTGGGGCCAACGTCCTGACTTTC.

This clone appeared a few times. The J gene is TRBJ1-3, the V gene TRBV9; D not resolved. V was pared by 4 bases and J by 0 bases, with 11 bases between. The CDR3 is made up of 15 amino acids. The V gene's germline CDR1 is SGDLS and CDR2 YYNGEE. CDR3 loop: CASSFRPISGNTIYF. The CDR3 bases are TGTGCCAGCAGCTTCCGACCTATCTCTGGAAACACCATATATTTT.

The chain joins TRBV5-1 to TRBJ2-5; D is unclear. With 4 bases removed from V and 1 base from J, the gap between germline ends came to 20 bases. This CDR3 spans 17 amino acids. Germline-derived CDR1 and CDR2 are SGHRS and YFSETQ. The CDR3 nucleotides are TGCGCCAGCAGCCTCGGGTTGGGCGGCTCAAGCCAAGAGACCCAGTACTTC. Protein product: CASSLGLGGSSQETQYF.

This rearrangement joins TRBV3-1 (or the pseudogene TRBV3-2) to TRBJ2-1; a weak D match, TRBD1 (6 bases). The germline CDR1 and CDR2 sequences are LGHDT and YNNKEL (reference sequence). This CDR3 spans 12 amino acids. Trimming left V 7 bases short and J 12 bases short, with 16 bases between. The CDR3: CASTSGVASQFF. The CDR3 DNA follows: TGTGCCAGCACCTCAGGGGTGGCTTCGCAGTTCTTC.

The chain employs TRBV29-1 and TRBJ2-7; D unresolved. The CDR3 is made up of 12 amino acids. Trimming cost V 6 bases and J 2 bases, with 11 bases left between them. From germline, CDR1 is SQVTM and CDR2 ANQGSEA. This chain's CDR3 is CSVTLPTYEQYF. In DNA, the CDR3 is TGCAGCGTGACCTTGCCGACCTACGAGCAGTACTTC.

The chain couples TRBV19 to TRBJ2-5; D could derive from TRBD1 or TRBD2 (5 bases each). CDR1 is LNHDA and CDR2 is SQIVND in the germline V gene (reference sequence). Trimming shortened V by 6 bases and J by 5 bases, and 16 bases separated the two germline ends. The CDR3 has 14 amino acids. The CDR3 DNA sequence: TGTGCCAGTAGCTCACCAAATAGGGACGAGACCCAGTACTTC. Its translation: CASSSPNRDETQYF.

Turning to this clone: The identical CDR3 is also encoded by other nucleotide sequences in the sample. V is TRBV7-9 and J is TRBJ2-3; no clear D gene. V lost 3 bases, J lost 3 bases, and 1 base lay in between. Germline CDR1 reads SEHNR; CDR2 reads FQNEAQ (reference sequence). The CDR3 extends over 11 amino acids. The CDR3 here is CASSFTDTQYF. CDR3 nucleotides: TGTGCCAGCAGCTTTACAGATACGCAGTATTTT.

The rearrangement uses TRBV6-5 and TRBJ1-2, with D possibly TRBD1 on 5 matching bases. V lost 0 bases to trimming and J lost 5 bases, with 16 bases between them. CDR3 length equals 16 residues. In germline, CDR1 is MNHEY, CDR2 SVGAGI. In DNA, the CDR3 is TGTGCCAGCAGTTACTCGGAGGGGTTCCTTCTTTATGGCTACACCTTC. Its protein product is CASSYSEGFLLYGYTF.

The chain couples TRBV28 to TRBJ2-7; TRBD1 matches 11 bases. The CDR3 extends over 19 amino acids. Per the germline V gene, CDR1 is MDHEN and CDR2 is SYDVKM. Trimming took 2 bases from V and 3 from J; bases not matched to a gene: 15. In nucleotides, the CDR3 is TGTGCCAGCAGTTTAGGGGGGACAGGGGGACTAGGACGGCTCTACGAGCAGTACTTC. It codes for CASSLGGTGGLGRLYEQYF.

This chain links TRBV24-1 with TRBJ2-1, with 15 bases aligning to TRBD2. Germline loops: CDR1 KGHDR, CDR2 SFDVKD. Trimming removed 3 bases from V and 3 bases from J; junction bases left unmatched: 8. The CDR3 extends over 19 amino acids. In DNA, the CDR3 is TGTGCCACCAGTGATCCTGGGACTAGCGGGGGGAAGAACTACAATGAGCAGTTCTTC. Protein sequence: CATSDPGTSGGKNYNEQFF.

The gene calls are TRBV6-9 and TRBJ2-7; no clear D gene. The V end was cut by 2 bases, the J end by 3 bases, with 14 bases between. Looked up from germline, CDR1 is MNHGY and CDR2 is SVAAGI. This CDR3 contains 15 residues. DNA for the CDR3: TGTGCCAGCAGTTATCCAGGTGGGTCGTACTACGAGCAGTACTTC. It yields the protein CASSYPGGSYYEQYF.

The CDR3 here is CASSPRTGDNQPQHF. CDR3 in DNA: TGCGCCAGCAGCCCGCGGACAGGGGACAATCAGCCCCAGCATTTT. The chain uses TRBV4-1 and TRBJ1-5; the match to TRBD1 covers 9 bases. Germline CDR1 reads MGHRA; CDR2 reads YSYEKL. V shed 4 bases, J shed 3 bases, and the junction held 4 bases outside the gene matches. This CDR3 comprises 15 residues.

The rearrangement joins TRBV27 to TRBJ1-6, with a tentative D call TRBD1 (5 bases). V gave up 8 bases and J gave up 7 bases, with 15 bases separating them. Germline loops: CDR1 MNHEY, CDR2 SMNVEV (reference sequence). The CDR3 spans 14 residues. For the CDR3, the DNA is TGTGCCAGCCAGGGAGGGGCTGGAAATTCACCCCTCCACTTT. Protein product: CASQGGAGNSPLHF.

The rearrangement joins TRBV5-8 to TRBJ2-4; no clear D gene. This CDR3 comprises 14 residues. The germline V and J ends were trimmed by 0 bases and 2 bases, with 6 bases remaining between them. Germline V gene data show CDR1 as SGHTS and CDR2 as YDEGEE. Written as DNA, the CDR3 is TGTGCCAGCAGCTTGGACGGTTCCAAAAACATTCAGTACTTC. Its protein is CASSLDGSKNIQYF.

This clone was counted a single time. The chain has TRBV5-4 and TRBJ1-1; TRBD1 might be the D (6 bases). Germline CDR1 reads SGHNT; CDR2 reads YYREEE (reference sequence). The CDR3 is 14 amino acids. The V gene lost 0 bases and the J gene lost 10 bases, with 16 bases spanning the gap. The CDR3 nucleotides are TGTGCCAGCAGCTTGGCGGGGGGGCCAACGGGAGCTTTCTTT. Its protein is CASSLAGGPTGAFF.

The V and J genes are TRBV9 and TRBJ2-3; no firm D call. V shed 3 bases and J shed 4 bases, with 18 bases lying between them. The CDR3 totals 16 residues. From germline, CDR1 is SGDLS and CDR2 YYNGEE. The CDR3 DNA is TGTGCCAGCAGCGAAGGTCACAGTGGCACAGCAGATACGCAGTATTTT. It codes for CASSEGHSGTADTQYF.

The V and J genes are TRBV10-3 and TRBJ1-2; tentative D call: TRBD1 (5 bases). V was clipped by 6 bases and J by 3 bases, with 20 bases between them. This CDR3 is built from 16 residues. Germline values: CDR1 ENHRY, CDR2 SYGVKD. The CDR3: CAISVNEGGADYGYTF. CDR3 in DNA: TGTGCCATCAGCGTTAATGAGGGAGGGGCCGACTATGGCTACACCTTC.

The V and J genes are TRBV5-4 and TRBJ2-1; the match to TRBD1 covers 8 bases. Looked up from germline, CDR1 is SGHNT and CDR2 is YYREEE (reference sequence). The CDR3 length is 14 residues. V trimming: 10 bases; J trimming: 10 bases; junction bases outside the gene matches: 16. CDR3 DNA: TGTGCCGCGACTCGGGACAGGAGGTTCGAGGAGCAGTTCTTC. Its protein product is CAATRDRRFEEQFF.

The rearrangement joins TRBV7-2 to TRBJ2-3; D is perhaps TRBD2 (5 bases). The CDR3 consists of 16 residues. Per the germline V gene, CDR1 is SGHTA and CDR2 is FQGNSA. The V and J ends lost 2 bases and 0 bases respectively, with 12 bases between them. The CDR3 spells CASSLKRTGSTDTQYF. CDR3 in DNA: TGTGCCAGCAGCTTAAAACGGACTGGGAGCACAGATACGCAGTATTTT.

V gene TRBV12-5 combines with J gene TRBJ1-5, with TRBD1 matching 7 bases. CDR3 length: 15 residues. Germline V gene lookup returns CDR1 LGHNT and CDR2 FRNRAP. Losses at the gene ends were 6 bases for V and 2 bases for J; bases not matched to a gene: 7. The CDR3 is CASGPTGTGNQPQHF. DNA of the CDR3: TGTGCTAGTGGCCCAACCGGGACAGGCAATCAGCCCCAGCATTTT.

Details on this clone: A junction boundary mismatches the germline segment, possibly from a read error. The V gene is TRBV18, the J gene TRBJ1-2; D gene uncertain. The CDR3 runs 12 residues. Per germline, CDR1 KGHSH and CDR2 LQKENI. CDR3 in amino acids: CASSPPGSGYTF. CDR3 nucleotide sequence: TGTGCCAGCTCCCCACCGGGGAGCGGCTACACCTTC. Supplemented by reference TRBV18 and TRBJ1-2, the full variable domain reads NAGVMQNPRHLVRRRGQEARLRCSPMKGHSHVYWYRQLPEEGLKFMVYLQKENIIDESGMPKERFSAEFPKEGPSILRIQQVVRGDSAAYFCASSPPGSGYTFGSGTRLTVV.

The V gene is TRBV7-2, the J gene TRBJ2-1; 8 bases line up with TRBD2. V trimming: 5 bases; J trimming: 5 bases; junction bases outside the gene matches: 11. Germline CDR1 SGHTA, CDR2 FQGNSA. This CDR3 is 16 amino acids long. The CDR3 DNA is TGTGCCAGCAGCGCAGGCGTGACTAGCGCTGACAATGAGCAGTTCTTC. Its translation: CASSAGVTSADNEQFF.

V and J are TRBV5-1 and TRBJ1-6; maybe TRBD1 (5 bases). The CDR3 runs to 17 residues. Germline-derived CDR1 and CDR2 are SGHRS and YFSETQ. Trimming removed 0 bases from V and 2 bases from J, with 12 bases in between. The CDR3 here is CASSLERAGPYNSPLHF. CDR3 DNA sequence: TGCGCCAGCAGCTTGGAAAGGGCAGGGCCCTATAATTCACCCCTCCACTTT.

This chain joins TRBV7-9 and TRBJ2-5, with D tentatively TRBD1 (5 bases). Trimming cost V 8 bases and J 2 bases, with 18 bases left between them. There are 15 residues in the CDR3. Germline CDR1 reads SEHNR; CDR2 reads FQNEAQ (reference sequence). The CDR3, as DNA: TGTGCCAGCCCAAGCCGGGCCACAGGTCAAGAGACCCAGTACTTC. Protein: CASPSRATGQETQYF.

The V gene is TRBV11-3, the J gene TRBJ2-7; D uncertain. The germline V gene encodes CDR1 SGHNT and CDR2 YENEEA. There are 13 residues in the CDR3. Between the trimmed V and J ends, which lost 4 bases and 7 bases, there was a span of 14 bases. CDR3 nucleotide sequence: TGTGCCAGCAGCTCCGCCTCCCTGGGGGAGCAGTACTTC. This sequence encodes CASSSASLGEQYF.

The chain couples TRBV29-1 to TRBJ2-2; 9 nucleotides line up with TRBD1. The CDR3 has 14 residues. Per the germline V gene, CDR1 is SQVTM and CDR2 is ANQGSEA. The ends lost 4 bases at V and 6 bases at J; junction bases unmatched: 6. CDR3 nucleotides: TGCAGCGTTGGTCACAGGGGGCAATCCGGGGAGCTGTTTTTT. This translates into CSVGHRGQSGELFF.